The next 3 T cell receptor beta chains were all read from a single sample in a study of cytomegalovirus exposure and HLA in healthy donors. Using immunoSEQ multiplex PCR, the repertoire was profiled, and TCRdb retains in-frame clones only, with some absent. The sample includes around 140,000 clones, 94% of them seen just once. The sample taken for sequencing was PBMCs. These receptor sequences come from a man aged 18 to 30 in good health and CMV-seropositive.

This clone showed up just a few times. In nucleotides, the CDR3 is TGTGCCAGCAGCCAACCGACAAACTATGGCTACACCTTC. Encoded protein: CASSQPTNYGYTF. The chain has TRBV4-2 and TRBJ1-2; D is uncertain. The CDR3 loop spans 13 amino acids. V was cut by 2 bases and J by 2 bases, with 6 bases left in between. The germline gives CDR1 LGHNA, CDR2 YNFKEQ.

The chain couples TRBV27 to TRBJ2-5, with 8 bases aligning to TRBD1. This CDR3 region has 17 residues. The J segment lost 6 bases and the V segment lost 6 bases, leaving 18 bases of the junction unmatched. CDR1 and CDR2 (germline): MNHEY, SMNVEV (reference sequence). This chain's CDR3 is CASRDGTGDRIGKTQYF. The CDR3 region has the DNA TGTGCCAGCAGGGATGGGACAGGCGATCGAATCGGGAAGACCCAGTACTTC.

J is TRBJ2-6 and V is TRBV5-1, with 12 bases aligning to TRBD1. V lost 3 bases and J lost 2; bases outside the gene matches: 12. Germline V gene sequence: CDR1 SGHRS, CDR2 YFSETQ. This CDR3 is built from 20 residues. CDR3 nucleotide sequence: TGCGCCAGCAGCTCCCGCCCCAGAGGGACAGGGGGCGCTGGGGCCAACGTCCTGACTTTC. Translation: CASSSRPRGTGGAGANVLTF.